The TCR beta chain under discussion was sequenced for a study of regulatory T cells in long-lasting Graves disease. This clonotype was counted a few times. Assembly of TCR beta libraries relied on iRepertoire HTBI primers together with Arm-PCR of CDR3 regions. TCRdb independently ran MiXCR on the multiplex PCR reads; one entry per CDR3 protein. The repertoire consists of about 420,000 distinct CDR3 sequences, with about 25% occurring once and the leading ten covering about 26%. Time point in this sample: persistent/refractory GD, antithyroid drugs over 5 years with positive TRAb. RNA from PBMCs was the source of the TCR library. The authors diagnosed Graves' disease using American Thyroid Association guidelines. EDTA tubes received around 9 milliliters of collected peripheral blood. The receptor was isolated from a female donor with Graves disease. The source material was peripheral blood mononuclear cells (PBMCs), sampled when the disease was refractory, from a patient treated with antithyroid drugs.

CDR3 residues: CASSLQGLLHF. As DNA, the CDR3 is TGTGCCAGCAGTTTGCAGGGCCTCCTCCACTTT. The chain links TRBV12-3 or TRBV12-4 to TRBJ1-6; TRBD1 might be the D (5 bases). The CDR3 is made up of 11 amino acids. Trimming cost V 3 bases and J 15 bases, with 9 bases left between them.